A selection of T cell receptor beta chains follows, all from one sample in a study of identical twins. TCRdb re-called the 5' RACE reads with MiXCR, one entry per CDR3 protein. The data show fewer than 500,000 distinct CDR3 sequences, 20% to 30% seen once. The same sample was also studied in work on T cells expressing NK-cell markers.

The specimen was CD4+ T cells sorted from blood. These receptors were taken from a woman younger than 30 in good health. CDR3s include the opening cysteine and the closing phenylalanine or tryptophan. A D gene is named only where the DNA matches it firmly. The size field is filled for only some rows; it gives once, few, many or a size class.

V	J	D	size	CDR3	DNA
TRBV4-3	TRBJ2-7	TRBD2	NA	CASSQDAVPSGRVRAYEQYF	TGCGCCAGCAGCCAAGACGCCGTGCCTAGCGGGAGGGTGCGCGCCTACGAGCAGTACTTC
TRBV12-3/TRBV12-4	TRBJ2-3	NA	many	CASSPVGQGLDTQYF	TGTGCCAGCAGTCCCGTCGGGCAGGGGCTAGATACGCAGTATTTT
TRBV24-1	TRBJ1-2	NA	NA	CATSDPGLAAYGYTF	TGTGCCACCAGTGATCCAGGGCTTGCTGCCTATGGCTACACCTTC
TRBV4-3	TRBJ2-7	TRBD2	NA	CASSQGLARDEQYF	TGCGCCAGCAGCCAAGGACTAGCGAGGGACGAGCAGTACTTC
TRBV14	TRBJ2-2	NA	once	CASSQYNTGELFF	TGTGCCAGCAGCCAATATAACACCGGGGAGCTGTTTTTT
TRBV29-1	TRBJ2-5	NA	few	CSGRPAGEETQYF	TGCAGCGGGCGACCGGCCGGAGAGGAGACCCAGTACTTC
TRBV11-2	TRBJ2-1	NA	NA	CASSLGPGVYNEQFF	TGTGCCAGCAGCTTAGGTCCGGGGGTCTACAATGAGCAGTTCTTC
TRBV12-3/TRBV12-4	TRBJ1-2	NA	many	CASSFQGGGYTF	TGTGCCAGCAGTTTTCAAGGGGGTGGCTACACCTTC
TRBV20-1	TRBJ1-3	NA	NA	CSARPRGNTIYF	TGCAGTGCTAGACCGAGAGGAAACACCATATATTTT
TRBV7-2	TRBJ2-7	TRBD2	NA	CASSFSGTDYEQYF	TGTGCCAGCAGCTTTAGCGGGACCGACTACGAGCAGTACTTC
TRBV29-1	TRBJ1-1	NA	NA	CSVKLNTEAFF	TGCAGCGTTAAACTGAACACTGAAGCTTTCTTT
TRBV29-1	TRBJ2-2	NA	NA	CSVEDGYTGELFF	TGCAGCGTTGAAGATGGGTACACCGGGGAGCTGTTTTTT
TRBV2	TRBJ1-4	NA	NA	CATRLGKDEKLFF	TGTGCCACCCGGCTGGGTAAAGATGAAAAACTGTTTTTT
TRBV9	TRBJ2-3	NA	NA	CASSVGQLSSTDTQYF	TGTGCCAGCAGCGTTGGGCAACTATCTAGCACAGATACGCAGTATTTT
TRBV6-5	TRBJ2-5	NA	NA	CASSYRLDRYQETQYF	TGTGCCAGCAGTTATCGACTAGACCGATACCAAGAGACCCAGTACTTC
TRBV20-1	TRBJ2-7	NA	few	CSARAMGSYEQYF	TGCAGTGCTAGAGCTATGGGTTCCTACGAGCAGTACTTC
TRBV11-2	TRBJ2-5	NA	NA	CASSPERETQYF	TGTGCCAGCAGCCCCGAGCGGGAGACCCAGTACTTC
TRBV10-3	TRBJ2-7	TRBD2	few	CAISDPKRESYEQYF	TGTGCCATCAGTGATCCCAAGCGGGAGTCCTACGAGCAGTACTTC
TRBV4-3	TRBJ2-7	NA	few	CASSQGAGQDGSYEQYF	TGCGCCAGCAGCCAAGGGGCAGGCCAGGACGGGAGCTACGAGCAGTACTTC
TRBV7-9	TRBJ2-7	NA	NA	CASSLAGVGAEQYF	TGTGCCAGCAGCTTAGCGGGAGTGGGGGCCGAGCAGTACTTC
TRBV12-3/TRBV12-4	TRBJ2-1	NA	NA	CASSSSGGNGEQFF	TGTGCCAGCAGTTCAAGTGGAGGGAACGGTGAGCAGTTCTTC
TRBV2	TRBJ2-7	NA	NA	CASSGRLGWEQYF	TGTGCCAGCAGCGGTCGACTGGGGTGGGAGCAGTACTTC
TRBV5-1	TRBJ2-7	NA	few	CASSFGGHRVHEQYF	TGCGCCAGCAGCTTCGGGGGACACAGGGTCCACGAGCAGTACTTC
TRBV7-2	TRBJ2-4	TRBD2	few	CASSLRRGNIQYF	TGTGCCAGCAGCTTAAGGCGGGGGAACATTCAGTACTTC
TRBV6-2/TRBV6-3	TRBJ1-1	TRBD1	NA	CASRNTGEKIQAFF	TGTGCCAGCAGAAATACAGGGGAGAAAATCCAGGCTTTCTTT
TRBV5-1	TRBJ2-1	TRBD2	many	CASSFLAGDNEQFF	TGCGCCAGCAGCTTCCTAGCGGGGGACAATGAGCAGTTCTTC
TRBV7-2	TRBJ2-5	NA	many	CASSLQRETQYF	TGTGCCAGCAGCTTACAGCGGGAGACCCAGTACTTC
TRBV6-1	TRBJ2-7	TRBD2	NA	CASSHASSGRGSYEQYF	TGTGCCAGCAGCCACGCATCTAGCGGGAGGGGGTCCTACGAGCAGTACTTC
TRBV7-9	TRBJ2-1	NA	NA	CASSPMGDGEQFF	TGTGCCAGCAGCCCGATGGGGGACGGTGAGCAGTTCTTC
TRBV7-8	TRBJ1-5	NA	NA	CASSRRQDISNQPQHF	TGTGCCAGCAGTCGTAGACAGGACATTAGCAATCAGCCCCAGCATTTT
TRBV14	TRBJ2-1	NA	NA	CASSQGRSWTSAFNEQFF	TGTGCCAGCAGCCAAGGAAGGAGTTGGACATCGGCATTCAATGAGCAGTTCTTC
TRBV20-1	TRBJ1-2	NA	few	CSARDRGDGYTF	TGCAGTGCTAGAGATCGGGGTGATGGCTACACCTTC
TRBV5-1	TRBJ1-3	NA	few	CASSLPSDTIYF	TGCGCCAGCAGCTTGCCGAGCGACACCATATATTTT
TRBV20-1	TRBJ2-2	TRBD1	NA	CSARRQGASGELFF	TGCAGTGCTAGGAGACAGGGGGCAAGCGGGGAGCTGTTTTTT
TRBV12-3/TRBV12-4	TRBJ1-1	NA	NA	CASTTSGGAFF	TGTGCCAGCACCACCTCGGGGGGAGCTTTCTTT
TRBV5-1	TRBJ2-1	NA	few	CASSFSVASNEQFF	TGCGCCAGCAGCTTCTCGGTAGCCTCCAATGAGCAGTTCTTC
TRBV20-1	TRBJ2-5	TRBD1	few	CSAPWRQGKETQYF	TGCAGTGCTCCGTGGCGACAGGGGAAAGAGACCCAGTACTTC
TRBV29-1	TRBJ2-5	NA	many	CSVEGQRSETQYF	TGCAGCGTTGAAGGACAAAGATCGGAGACCCAGTACTTC
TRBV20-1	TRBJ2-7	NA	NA	CSASRGFYEQYF	TGCAGTGCTAGTAGAGGATTCTACGAGCAGTACTTC
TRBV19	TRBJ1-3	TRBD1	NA	CASGRVMGQGATTIYF	TGTGCCAGTGGGAGAGTAATGGGACAGGGGGCGACCACCATATATTTT
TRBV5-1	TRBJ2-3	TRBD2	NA	CASMSGRAGGDTQYF	TGCGCCAGCATGAGCGGGAGGGCCGGTGGAGATACGCAGTATTTT
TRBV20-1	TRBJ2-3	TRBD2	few	CSAAHSGTLLPGTSGRRDTQYF	TGCAGTGCGGCCCACTCCGGGACACTCCTTCCCGGGACTAGCGGGAGAAGGGATACGCAGTATTTT
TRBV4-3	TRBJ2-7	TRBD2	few	CASSRLREGAYEQYF	TGCGCCAGCAGCCGACTGCGGGAGGGAGCGTACGAGCAGTACTTC
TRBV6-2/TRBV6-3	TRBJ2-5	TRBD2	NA	CASSVQTSSWYF	TGTGCCAGCAGTGTTCAGACTAGCTCGTGGTACTTC